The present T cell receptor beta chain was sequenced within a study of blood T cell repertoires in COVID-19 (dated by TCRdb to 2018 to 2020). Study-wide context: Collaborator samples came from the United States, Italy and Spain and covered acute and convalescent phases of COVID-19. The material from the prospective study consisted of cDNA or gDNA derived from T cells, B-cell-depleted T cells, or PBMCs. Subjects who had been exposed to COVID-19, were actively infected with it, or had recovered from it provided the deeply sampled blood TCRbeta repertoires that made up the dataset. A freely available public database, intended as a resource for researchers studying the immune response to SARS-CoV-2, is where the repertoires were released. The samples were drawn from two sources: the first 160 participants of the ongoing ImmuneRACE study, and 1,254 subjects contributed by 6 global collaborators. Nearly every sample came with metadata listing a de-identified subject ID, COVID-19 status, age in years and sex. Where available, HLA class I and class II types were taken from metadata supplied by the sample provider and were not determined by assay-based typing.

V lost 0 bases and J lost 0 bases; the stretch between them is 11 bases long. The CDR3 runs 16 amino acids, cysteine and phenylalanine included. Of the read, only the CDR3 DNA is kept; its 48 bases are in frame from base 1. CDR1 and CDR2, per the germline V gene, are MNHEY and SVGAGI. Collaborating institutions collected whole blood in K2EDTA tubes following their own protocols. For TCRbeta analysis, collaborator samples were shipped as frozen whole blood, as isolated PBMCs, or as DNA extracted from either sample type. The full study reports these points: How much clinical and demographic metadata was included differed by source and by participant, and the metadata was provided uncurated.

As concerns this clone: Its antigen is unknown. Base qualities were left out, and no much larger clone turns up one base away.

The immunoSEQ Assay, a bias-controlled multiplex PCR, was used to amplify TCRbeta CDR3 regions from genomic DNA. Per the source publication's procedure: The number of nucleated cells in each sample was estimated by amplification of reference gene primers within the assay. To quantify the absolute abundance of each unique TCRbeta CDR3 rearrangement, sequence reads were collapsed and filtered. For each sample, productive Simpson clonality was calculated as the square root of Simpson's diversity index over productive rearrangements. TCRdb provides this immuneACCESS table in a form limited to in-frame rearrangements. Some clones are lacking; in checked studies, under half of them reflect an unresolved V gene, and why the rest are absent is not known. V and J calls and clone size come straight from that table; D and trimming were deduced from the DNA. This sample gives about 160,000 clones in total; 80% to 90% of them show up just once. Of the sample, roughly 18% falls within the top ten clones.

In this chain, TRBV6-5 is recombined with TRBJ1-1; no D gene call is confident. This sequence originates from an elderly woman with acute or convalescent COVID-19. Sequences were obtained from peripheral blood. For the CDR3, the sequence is CASSYSVITLNTEAFF. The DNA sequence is TGTGCCAGCAGTTACTCGGTCATAACATTGAACACTGAAGCTTTCTTT.